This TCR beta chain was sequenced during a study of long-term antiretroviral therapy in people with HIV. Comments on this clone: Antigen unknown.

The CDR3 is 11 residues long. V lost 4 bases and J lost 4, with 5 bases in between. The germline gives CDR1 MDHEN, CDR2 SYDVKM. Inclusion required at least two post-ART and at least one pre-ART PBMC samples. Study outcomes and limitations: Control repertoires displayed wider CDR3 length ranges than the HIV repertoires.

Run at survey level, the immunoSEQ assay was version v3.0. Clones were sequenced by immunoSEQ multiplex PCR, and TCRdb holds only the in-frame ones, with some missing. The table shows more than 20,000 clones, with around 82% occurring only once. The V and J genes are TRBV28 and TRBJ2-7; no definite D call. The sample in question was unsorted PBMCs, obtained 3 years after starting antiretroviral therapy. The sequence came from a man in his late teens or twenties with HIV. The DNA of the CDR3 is TGTGCCAGCAGTTCAAATTACGAGCAGTACTTC. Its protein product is CASSSNYEQYF.